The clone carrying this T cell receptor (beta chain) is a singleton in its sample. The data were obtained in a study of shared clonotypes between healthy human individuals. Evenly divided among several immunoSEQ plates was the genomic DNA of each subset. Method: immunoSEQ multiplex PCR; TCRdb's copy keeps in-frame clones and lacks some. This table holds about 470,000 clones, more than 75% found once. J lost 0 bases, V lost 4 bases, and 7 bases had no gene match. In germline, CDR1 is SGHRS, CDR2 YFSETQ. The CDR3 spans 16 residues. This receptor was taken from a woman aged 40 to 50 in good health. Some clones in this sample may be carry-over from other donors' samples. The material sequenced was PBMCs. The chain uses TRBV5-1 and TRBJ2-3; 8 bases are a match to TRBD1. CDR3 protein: CASSATGGLSTDTQYF. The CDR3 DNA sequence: TGCGCCAGCAGCGCCACAGGGGGTCTAAGCACAGATACGCAGTATTTT.